This TCR beta chain was sequenced in a study of blood T cell repertoires in COVID-19. Study-wide context: Italy, Spain and the United States were the sources of the convalescent and acute COVID-19 samples.

Recruits, aged about 18 to 95 years, lived in 25 or so US areas. Participants' own reports of clinical history determined their cohort assignment. All recovered Cohort 3 donors got two negative PCRs, got clearance, or saw symptom resolution. V was pared by 3 bases and J by 11 bases, with 13 bases between. This CDR3 contains 12 residues. This table comes from immunoSEQ multiplex PCR, and its TCRdb copy is limited to in-frame clones, with some not included. Found here are some 400,000 clones, about 90% of them singletons; the top ten hold 1.5% to 2%. This chain links TRBV12-3 or TRBV12-4 with TRBJ1-1; possibly TRBD1 for D (5 bases). This receptor was taken from a woman aged 25-40 years who had recovered from COVID-19. The sequencing input was PBMCs or T cells enriched from blood (not recorded which). The CDR3 sequence: CASSFGQPRAFF. In DNA form, the CDR3 reads TGTGCCAGCAGTTTCGGACAACCGCGGGCTTTCTTT.